This T cell receptor (beta chain) was identified during a study of T cell changes during pregnancy in multiple sclerosis. V shed 4 bases and J 6 bases; nucleotides not matched to a gene: 3. CDR3 length equals 13 residues. The V gene's germline CDR1 is SGHNT and CDR2 YYREEE (reference sequence). Sequencing used immunoSEQ multiplex PCR; TCRdb keeps in-frame clones, though not all of them. The profile shows 50,000 to 75,000 clones, 91% of them singletons. Here the sequenced sample was peripheral blood, taken in the third trimester of pregnancy. The sequence came from a female donor in good health, enrolled as a control in a pregnancy study. The V and J genes are TRBV5-4 and TRBJ2-1, with TRBD2 identical over 8 bases. The CDR3 DNA reads TGTGCCAGCAGCCAGGGACTAGTCAATGAGCAGTTCTTC. Amino acids: CASSQGLVNEQFF.